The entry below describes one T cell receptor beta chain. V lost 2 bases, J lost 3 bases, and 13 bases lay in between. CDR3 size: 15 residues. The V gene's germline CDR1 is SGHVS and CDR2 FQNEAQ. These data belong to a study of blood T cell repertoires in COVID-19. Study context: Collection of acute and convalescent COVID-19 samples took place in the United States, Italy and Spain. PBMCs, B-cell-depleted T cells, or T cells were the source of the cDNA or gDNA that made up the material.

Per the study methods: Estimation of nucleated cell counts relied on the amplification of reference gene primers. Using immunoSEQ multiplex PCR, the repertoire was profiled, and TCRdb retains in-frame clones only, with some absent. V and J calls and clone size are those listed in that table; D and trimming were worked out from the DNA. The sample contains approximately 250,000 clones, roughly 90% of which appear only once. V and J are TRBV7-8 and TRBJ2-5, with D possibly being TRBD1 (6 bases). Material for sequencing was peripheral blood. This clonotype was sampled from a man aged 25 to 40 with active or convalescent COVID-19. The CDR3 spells CASSLTGLKEETQYF. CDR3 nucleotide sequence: TGTGCCAGCAGCTTAACAGGGCTCAAAGAAGAGACCCAGTACTTC.